This TCR beta chain derives from a study of T-cell memory formation after mild COVID-19. Study-wide results and caveats: CD4+ contracting clones lay mainly in CM and EM, CD8+ ones in EMRA. Clones that got smaller from day 15 to 85 had even CD4/CD8, while clones growing later tipped toward CD4+. Researchers found some responding clones in pre-infection memory, a sign that cross-reactive memory joined.

One entry per CDR3 protein, called by TCRdb with MiXCR from the 5' RACE reads. Among 300,000 to 400,000 distinct CDR3 sequences listed, less than 20% were seen once. After removal of 2 bases from V and 14 bases from J, the junction contained 9 bases not matched to a gene. CDR1 is MGHRA and CDR2 is YSYEKL in the germline V gene. This CDR3 has 13 residues. This clonotype was seen only a few times. The target antigen is unknown. The receptor was derived from a man between 18 and 29 years old who had mild COVID-19 (a few samples of this study predate the infection). Cell type and time point are not known. The V call is TRBV4-1, the J call TRBJ2-3, with 8 bases aligning to TRBD2. Sequenced sample: PBMCs or a T cell subset sorted from them (not recorded which). CDR3 DNA: TGCGCCAGCAGCCAACCCTCGGAGCGGGGGCCGTATTTT. Its protein is CASSQPSERGPYF.